The clone carrying this TCR beta chain was found a few times. Its antigen is as yet unknown. Germline CDR1 reads MGHRA; CDR2 reads YSYEKL. There are 17 residues in the CDR3. The V end lost 3 bases, the J end lost 2 bases, and 18 bases lay between the germline ends. This sample stems from a study of T-cell memory formation after mild COVID-19. Turning to the study itself: Most TCR clusters belonged to a single donor. Study-wide findings and caveats: Day 15 to 85 contractors were CD4/CD8 balanced; later expanders leaned CD4+. Pre-infection memory held some responding clones, suggesting pre-existing cross-reactive T cells responded. SARS-CoV-2 specificity of second-wave clones peaking day 37 was unconfirmed.

Each CDR3 protein is one row after TCRdb ran MiXCR on the 5' RACE reads. The data contain about 470,000 distinct CDR3 sequences, 20% to 25% of them singletons. This clonotype was sampled from an adult woman who had mild COVID-19 (a few samples of this study predate the infection). Cell type and time point are not known. The rearrangement uses TRBV4-1 and TRBJ2-3; perhaps TRBD1 as D (6 bases). Sample: PBMCs or a T cell subset sorted from them (not recorded which). Written as DNA, the CDR3 is TGCGCCAGCAGCCACCTATGGGGACAAGACTACACAGATACGCAGTATTTT. It codes for CASSHLWGQDYTDTQYF.